The 16 T cell receptor beta chains reported below all come from one sample, sequenced in a study of CD8+CD57+ T cells in acquired aplastic anemia. All patients picked for sequencing had shown, by flow cytometry, an expansion of CD8+CD57+ cells. For CDR3 and TCR beta VDJ profiling, genomic DNA was the template used. TCRdb re-called the reads with MiXCR, one entry per CDR3 protein. There are around 250,000 distinct CDR3 sequences in the sample; 82% occur only once, and roughly two fifths lies in the top ten. Sequencing used sorted CD4+, CD8+, or CD8+CD57+ T cells (not recorded which) from PBMCs. The receptors derive from a human donor with aplastic anemia.

This chain links TRBV15 with TRBJ1-5, with D tentatively TRBD1 (6 bases). V dropped 2 bases and J dropped 3 bases, with 11 bases sitting between them. The CDR3 loop spans 15 amino acids. Germline values: CDR1 LNHNV, CDR2 YYDKDF (reference sequence). In DNA form, the CDR3 reads TGTGCCACCAGCAGACAGGACAGAGACAATCAGCCCCAGCATTTT. This sequence encodes CATSRQDRDNQPQHF.

As for this clonotype: At one of its ends the junction is not consistent with the germline gene, which may arise from a read error. The chain couples TRBV9 to TRBJ2-5; 10 bases fit TRBD1. The CDR3 has 14 residues. Germline-derived CDR1 and CDR2 are SGDLS and YYNGEE. CDR3 region: CASSGGGTGETTDF. In nucleotides, the CDR3 is TGTGCCAGCAGCGGAGGCGGGACAGGGGAGACCACTGACTTC.

With respect to this clonotype: A clone one base away is much larger, so this may be a read error. J is TRBJ1-1 and V is TRBV11-3; D unclear. The CDR3 is 15 amino acids. The germline gives CDR1 SGHNT, CDR2 YENEEA. Deletions cut 1 base from V and 1 base from J, with 10 bases between. The CDR3 DNA sequence: TGTGCCAGCAGCTTAGCGGAAGGTCGGAACACTGAAGCTTTCTTT. Translated, it gives CASSLAEGRNTEAFF.

This chain connects TRBV9 to TRBJ2-5; D possibly matches TRBD1 or TRBD2 (6 bases each). The germline V gene encodes CDR1 SGDLS and CDR2 YYNGEE. V was pared by 5 bases and J by 14 bases, with 25 bases between. The CDR3 runs 14 residues. The CDR3 DNA reads as TGTGCCAGCAGGAACGGGGGCACGGATACGCCGTATTACTTC. Protein: CASRNGGTDTPYYF.

This clonotype was seen just once. J is TRBJ2-5 and V is TRBV7-3, with TRBD1 identical over 9 bases. The CDR3 covers 15 residues. Trimming cost V 5 bases and J 7 bases; bases outside gene matches: 11. Looked up from germline, CDR1 is SGHTA and CDR2 is FQGTGA. CDR3 DNA sequence: TGTGCCAGCAGCCCACAGGGGGCCTGGGGAACGACCCAGTACTTC. Its protein is CASSPQGAWGTTQYF.

The count of this clonotype is one. The J gene is TRBJ2-1, the V gene TRBV7-3; 13 nucleotides match TRBD2. J was trimmed by 13 bases and V by 2 bases; bases with no gene match: 11. The germline gives CDR1 SGHTA, CDR2 FQGTGA. The CDR3 length is 16 residues. The CDR3 reads CASSLQGLAGSEDQFF. DNA for the CDR3: TGTGCCAGCAGCTTACAGGGACTAGCGGGGAGCGAAGATCAGTTCTTC. The full variable domain, its missing parts supplied by reference TRBV7-3 and TRBJ2-1, is GAGVSQTPSNKVTEKGKYVELRCDPISGHTALYWYRQSLGQGPEFLIYFQGTGAADDSGLPNDRFFAVRPEGSVSTLKIQRTERGDSAVYLCASSLQGLAGSEDQFFGPGTRLTVL.

The J gene is TRBJ1-5, the V gene TRBV15; D is unclear. Germline-derived CDR1 and CDR2 are LNHNV and YYDKDF (reference sequence). The germline V and J ends were trimmed by 1 base and 4 bases, with 5 bases remaining between them. The CDR3 totals 13 residues. For the CDR3, the DNA is TGTGCCACCAGCAGAGGCAAAAATCAGCCCCAGCATTTT. Its protein is CATSRGKNQPQHF.

The genes are TRBV3-2 and TRBJ1-5. TRBV3-2 is annotated as a pseudogene. The CDR3 contains 15 residues. The CDR3: CASLKVWGSDQPQHF. In DNA form, the CDR3 reads TGTGCCAGCCTAAAGGTTTGGGGATCGGATCAGCCCCAGCATTTT.

In the case of this clonotype: A read error may account for a junction end that differs from germline. The J gene is TRBJ2-3, the V gene TRBV7-9; the D gene is possibly TRBD2 (5 bases). The CDR3 is 14 residues long. The V gene's germline CDR1 is SEHNR and CDR2 FQNEAQ (reference sequence). The CDR3 sequence is CASSLDGASTATHF. As DNA, the CDR3 is TGTGCCAGCAGCTTAGACGGCGCTAGCACAGCGACGCATTTT.

The rearrangement links TRBV7-8 to TRBJ2-7; no reliable D call. Trimming took off 1 base at V and 13 bases at J, with 14 bases between the two ends. The CDR3 extends over 12 amino acids. The germline CDR1 and CDR2 sequences are SGHVS and FQNEAQ. The CDR3, as DNA: TGTGCCAGCAGCTTAGATCAAGCCAAAAAATACGTC. Protein: CASSLDQAKKYV.

The chain couples TRBV19 to TRBJ1-1, with 9 bases fitting TRBD1. Germline loops: CDR1 LNHDA, CDR2 SQIVND (reference sequence). V shed 6 bases, J shed 0 bases, and the junction held 11 bases outside the gene matches. The CDR3 has 17 residues. The CDR3 coding sequence is TGTGCCAGTAGCGCAAAGGGACAGGGCAACATGAACACTGAAGCTTTCTTT. Residues: CASSAKGQGNMNTEAFF.

This clonotype is a singleton in its sample. The chain employs TRBV5-4 and TRBJ2-1; D is perhaps TRBD1 or TRBD2 (7 bases each). V lost 4 bases and J 7 bases, leaving 18 bases between the germline ends. This CDR3 spans 15 amino acids. Germline CDR1 reads SGHNT; CDR2 reads YYREEE (reference sequence). This chain's CDR3 is CASSSDSQGGNEQFF. The DNA of the CDR3 is TGTGCCAGCAGCAGTGATAGCCAGGGGGGGAATGAGCAGTTCTTC.

The chain combines TRBV9 with TRBJ1-1; perhaps TRBD1 as D (6 bases). Trimming pared 4 bases from V and 6 bases from J, leaving 19 bases between. CDR3 size: 15 residues. Per the germline V gene, CDR1 is SGDLS and CDR2 is YYNGEE. The CDR3 coding sequence is TGTGCCAGCAGCTTAGAGCTGACAGGCCACGCTGAAGCTTTCTTT. Translated, it gives CASSLELTGHAEAFF.

Comment on this clonotype: Since the CDR3 does not end with the conserved phenylalanine or tryptophan, this likely comes from a read error. It is unclear where the CDR3 begins or ends on the DNA, so no DNA is shown, and the CDR3 is as TCRdb lists it. CDR3 region: CASSRGGGPDTQY. This rearrangement joins TRBV7-2 to TRBJ2-7; the table calls TRBD1, which could not be checked here. The CDR3 comprises 13 residues, both ends counted. Germline V CDR1 and CDR2: SGHTA, FQGNSA.

The chain joins TRBV7-2 to TRBJ1-2; TRBD1 agrees at 7 bases. This CDR3 is built from 13 residues. CDR1 and CDR2 from the germline V gene are SGHTA and FQGNSA. After removal of 1 base from V and 6 bases from J, the junction contained 2 bases not matched to a gene. CDR3 coding DNA: TGTGCCAGCAGCTTAGGGCAGGGGGATGGCTACACCTTC. Translation: CASSLGQGDGYTF.

A remark on this clonotype: The CDR3 carries no conserved terminal phenylalanine or tryptophan, so it likely arises from a read error. The DNA is omitted, as the CDR3 cannot be located on it reliably, and the CDR3 follows TCRdb's listing. J is TRBJ1-1 and V is TRBV2; TRBD1, the table's D call, was not compared with the DNA. Germline-derived CDR1 and CDR2 are SNHLY and FYNNEI. The CDR3 contains 15 residues when both ends are counted. CDR3 loop: CASSDADGANTEDFC.